This T cell receptor beta chain was profiled in a study of CXCR3-negative and CXCR3-positive naive CD8 T cells. Broader study findings: TRB CDR3s were more hydrophobic in CXCR3-positive than in CXCR3-negative naive cells.

Naive CD8+ T cells carried a CD45RO-CCR7+CD27+CD95- phenotype. Germline-derived CDR1 and CDR2 are GTSNPN and SVGIG (reference sequence). The CDR3 loop spans 12 amino acids. As for this clonotype: What it binds is unknown.

Libraries of TRB cDNA were made by 5' RACE and carried UMIs. From the 5' RACE reads, TCRdb lists one entry per CDR3 protein and no DNA. The clone table shows 120,000 or so distinct CDR3 sequences, with the ten largest holding 0.5% to 0.6%. Source material: naive CXCR3+ CD8+ T cells from blood. Documented subset: CD45RO-CCR7+CD27+CD95- naive CD8+ T cells expressing CXCR3 (TNR3+). The clonotype comes from a human donor in good health. Some clones in this sample may be carry-over from other donors' samples. The genes are TRBV30 and TRBJ1-1. This CDR3 reads CAWRAAAVEAFF.